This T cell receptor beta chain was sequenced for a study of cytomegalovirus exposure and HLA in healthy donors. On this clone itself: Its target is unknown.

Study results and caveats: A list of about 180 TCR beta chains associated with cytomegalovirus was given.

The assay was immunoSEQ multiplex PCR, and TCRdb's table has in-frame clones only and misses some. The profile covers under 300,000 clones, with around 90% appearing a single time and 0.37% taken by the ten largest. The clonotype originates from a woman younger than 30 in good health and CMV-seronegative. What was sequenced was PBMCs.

The chain's CDR3 is CASSSPGFGYTF. For the CDR3, the DNA is TGTGCCAGCAGTTCACCAGGGTTTGGCTACACCTTC. The gene calls are TRBV28 and TRBJ1-2; a possible D gene is TRBD1 (5 bases). V dropped 4 bases and J dropped 7 bases, with 10 bases sitting between them. Germline V gives CDR1 MDHEN, CDR2 SYDVKM. The CDR3 totals 12 residues.